The T cell receptor beta chain under discussion was sequenced for a study of shared clonotypes between healthy human individuals. Produced via immunoSEQ multiplex PCR; TCRdb's table is partial and in-frame only. The profile shows over 2 million clones, 85% to 95% of them singletons. The CDR3 covers 15 residues. The V gene's germline CDR1 is MDHEN and CDR2 SYDVKM. Unmatched junction bases numbered 9, after V lost 5 bases and J lost 3 bases. The sample consisted of naive CD4+ T cells from PBMCs. Specified subset: CD45RA+ positively selected. This clonotype was obtained from a man younger than 35 in good health. Some clones in this sample may be carry-over from other donors' samples. This chain connects TRBV28 to TRBJ2-5; 7 bases line up with TRBD1. The CDR3 reads CASSTRQGEKETQYF. CDR3 DNA sequence: TGTGCCAGCAGTACCCGACAGGGTGAGAAAGAGACCCAGTACTTC.